Shown below are 25 T cell receptor beta chains from a single sample sequenced in a study of cytomegalovirus exposure and HLA in healthy donors. PCR used 60 Vbeta primers and 13 Jbeta primers. This table comes from immunoSEQ multiplex PCR, and its TCRdb copy is limited to in-frame clones, with some not included. In the table there are about 170,000 clones, about 81% of which are singletons. The sequenced material came from PBMCs. Receptors were obtained from a woman aged 45-65 years in good health and CMV-seropositive.

This sequence joins TRBV19 and TRBJ1-2; a possible D gene is TRBD1 (6 bases). The CDR3 has 13 residues. V was pared by 7 bases and J by 6 bases, with 15 bases between. Germline values: CDR1 LNHDA, CDR2 SQIVND (reference sequence). CDR3 loop: CASTPSDSHGYTF. The CDR3 bases are TGTGCCAGTACTCCATCGGACAGCCATGGCTACACCTTC.

The chain joins TRBV7-8 to TRBJ2-7; 8 bases are a match to TRBD1. The CDR3 consists of 15 residues. V lost 5 bases to trimming and J lost 6 bases; unmatched junction nucleotides: 12. Germline CDR1 SGHVS, CDR2 FQNEAQ. CDR3 sequence (DNA): TGTGCCAGCAGCGAGACAGGGGAATTAGTTCGCGAGCAGTACTTC. This codes for CASSETGELVREQYF.

V is TRBV5-1 and J is TRBJ2-7; possible D gene TRBD2, 6 bases. Trimming removed 5 bases from V and 2 bases from J, with 8 bases in between. The CDR3 is 12 residues long. Looked up from germline, CDR1 is SGHRS and CDR2 is YFSETQ. DNA of the CDR3: TGCGCCAGCAGGGAGGGAACCTACGAGCAGTACTTC. This gives the protein CASREGTYEQYF.

The genes are TRBV4-1 and TRBJ2-7; no firm D call. Between the trimmed V and J ends, which lost 2 bases and 3 bases, there was a span of 8 bases. The CDR3 runs 13 residues. Looked up from germline, CDR1 is MGHRA and CDR2 is YSYEKL. The CDR3 here is CASSQRLLYEQYF. The DNA for the CDR3 is TGCGCCAGCAGCCAACGACTGCTCTACGAGCAGTACTTC.

The CDR3 here is CASSYQTGSEAFF. CDR3 bases: TGTGCCAGCAGTTACCAGACAGGGAGTGAAGCTTTCTTT. The gene calls are TRBV7-3 and TRBJ1-1; 7 nucleotides agree with TRBD1. This CDR3 comprises 13 residues. The V gene end was trimmed by 6 bases and the J gene end by 7 bases; junction bases not matched to a gene: 8. The V gene's germline CDR1 is SGHTA and CDR2 FQGTGA.

The rearrangement links TRBV7-6 to TRBJ1-1, with a possible D match to TRBD1 (5 bases). This CDR3 has 15 amino acids. The germline CDR1 and CDR2 sequences are SGHVS and FNYEAQ. Trimming pared 4 bases from V and 0 bases from J, leaving 12 bases between. CDR3 protein: CASSWGEGMNTEAFF. Written as DNA, the CDR3 is TGTGCCAGCAGCTGGGGGGAAGGAATGAACACTGAAGCTTTCTTT.

The rearrangement uses TRBV11-2 and TRBJ2-3; TRBD2 might be the D (6 bases). The germline V gene encodes CDR1 SGHAT and CDR2 FQNNGV. The V gene lost 5 bases and the J gene lost 2 bases, with 14 bases spanning the gap. The CDR3 runs to 15 residues. The CDR3 nucleotides read TGTGCCAGCAGCCGTGGGACTGGAGACACAGATACGCAGTATTTT. Its protein is CASSRGTGDTDTQYF.

This clone was detected only a few times. V is TRBV11-2 and J is TRBJ1-1, with a tentative D call TRBD1 (5 bases). Trimming took off 9 bases at V and 5 bases at J, with 28 bases between the two ends. The CDR3 runs to 17 residues. The V gene's germline CDR1 is SGHAT and CDR2 FQNNGV. DNA for the CDR3: TGTGCCAGTTCCCCTCGAGGGACGAATCTTCGGGGGACTGAAGCTTTCTTT. Its translation is CASSPRGTNLRGTEAFF.

This clone was detected only once. V is TRBV7-8 and J is TRBJ1-3, with no clear D. CDR1 and CDR2 from the germline V gene are SGHVS and FQNEAQ. V lost 1 base to trimming and J lost 0 bases, with 4 bases between them. This CDR3 is built from 14 residues. CDR3 nucleotide sequence: TGTGCCAGCAGCTTAGAGAGCTCTGGAAACACCATATATTTT. Translation: CASSLESSGNTIYF.

This clone has just one count. Written as DNA, the CDR3 is TGTGCCAGTAGTGCGCGGACAGGGGGCGATGATTCACCCCTCCACTTT. It is translated as CASSARTGGDDSPLHF. The chain combines TRBV19 with TRBJ1-6; 11 bases match TRBD1. After removal of 5 bases from V and 8 bases from J, the junction contained 8 bases not matched to a gene. The CDR3 has 16 amino acids. Germline V CDR1 and CDR2: LNHDA, SQIVND (reference sequence).

V gene TRBV30 combines with J gene TRBJ1-2; 8 nucleotides line up with TRBD1. The V gene end was trimmed by 3 bases and the J gene end by 4 bases; junction bases not matched to a gene: 7. Germline values: CDR1 GTSNPN, CDR2 SVGIG (reference sequence). This CDR3 comprises 14 residues. The CDR3 DNA sequence: TGTGCCTGGAGAAAGGTGGGGACAGGCTATGGCTACACCTTC. Residues: CAWRKVGTGYGYTF. Based on the CDR3 plus reference TRBV30 and TRBJ1-2, the full variable domain is SQTIHQWPATLVQPVGSPLSLECTVEGTSNPNLYWYRQAAGRGLQLLFYSVGIGQISSEVPQNLSASRPQDRQFILSSKKLLLSDSGFYLCAWRKVGTGYGYTFGSGTRLTVV.

This chain links TRBV5-4 with TRBJ1-2; 8 bases match TRBD1. Trimming took 4 bases from V and 4 from J; bases not matched to a gene: 9. This CDR3 is 15 amino acids long. Germline V gives CDR1 SGHNT, CDR2 YYREEE (reference sequence). The CDR3 loop is CASSPIGGQGYGYTF. CDR3 bases: TGTGCCAGCAGCCCAATTGGAGGACAGGGCTATGGCTACACCTTC.

This clone was seen a few times. The J gene is TRBJ1-5, the V gene TRBV30; TRBD1 matches at 9 bases. Germline V CDR1 and CDR2: GTSNPN, SVGIG (reference sequence). The CDR3 consists of 14 residues. With V trimmed by 1 base and J by 9 bases, 7 bases remained unmatched. CDR3 region: CAWSGFGQGRPQHF. CDR3 nucleotide sequence: TGTGCCTGGAGTGGTTTTGGACAGGGGCGGCCCCAGCATTTT.

With respect to this clone: Germline and junction disagree at one end, which may indicate a read error. The gene calls are TRBV27 and TRBJ2-2, with 11 bases lining up with TRBD2. The CDR3 has 17 amino acids. The germline V gene encodes CDR1 MNHEY and CDR2 SMNVEV (reference sequence). The CDR3 sequence is CVSSKLAGAGLGGELFF. The DNA for the CDR3 is TGTGTCAGCAGTAAACTAGCGGGGGCTGGTTTGGGCGGGGAGCTGTTTTTT.

The chain's CDR3 is CASSEVMARPGETQYF. DNA for the CDR3: TGTGCCAGCAGTGAAGTTATGGCACGCCCGGGGGAGACCCAGTACTTC. J is TRBJ2-5 and V is TRBV2; D may be TRBD2 (5 bases). Between the trimmed V and J ends, which lost 1 base and 5 bases, there was a span of 17 bases. Germline CDR1 reads SNHLY; CDR2 reads FYNNEI. The CDR3 is 16 residues long.

The chain is built from TRBV6-6 and TRBJ2-5; 8 nucleotides match TRBD1. V shed 6 bases, J shed 5 bases, and the junction held 5 bases outside the gene matches. The CDR3 length is 13 residues. CDR1 and CDR2 from the germline V gene are MNHNY and SVGAGI (reference sequence). In nucleotides, the CDR3 is TGTGCCAGCAGGAGGACAGGGTCGGAGACCCAGTACTTC. Translating gives CASRRTGSETQYF.

The gene calls are TRBV2 and TRBJ1-6; D remains ambiguous. The V gene's germline CDR1 is SNHLY and CDR2 FYNNEI. V was pared by 5 bases and J by 11 bases, with 13 bases between. This CDR3 has 13 amino acids. CDR3 coding DNA: TGTGCCAGCAGTCTAACCAACGTCCCACCCCTCCACTTT. Protein sequence: CASSLTNVPPLHF.

This chain links TRBV15 with TRBJ1-1; D unresolved. The CDR3 has 11 amino acids. Germline V gene lookup returns CDR1 LNHNV and CDR2 YYDKDF (reference sequence). Deletions cut 6 bases from V and 9 bases from J, with 11 bases between. CDR3 sequence: CATRKEAQAFF. In DNA, the CDR3 is TGTGCCACCAGAAAAGAGGCTCAAGCTTTCTTT.

This clone was detected only once. The same CDR3 also results from other DNA sequences found in this sample. The rearrangement joins TRBV29-1 to TRBJ2-3; tentatively, D is TRBD1 (5 bases). The V gene lost 4 bases and the J gene lost 3 bases, with 11 bases spanning the gap. This CDR3 region has 13 residues. Germline values: CDR1 SQVTM, CDR2 ANQGSEA. The CDR3 loop is CSVAGRVTDTQYF. CDR3 DNA sequence: TGCAGCGTTGCAGGCAGGGTGACAGATACGCAGTATTTT.

The V gene is TRBV7-9, the J gene TRBJ2-2; 7 bases agree with TRBD2. V shed 4 bases, J shed 5 bases, and the junction held 10 bases outside the gene matches. This CDR3 is built from 16 residues. Germline V gene lookup returns CDR1 SEHNR and CDR2 FQNEAQ (reference sequence). CDR3 nucleotide sequence: TGTGCCAGCAGCTCTAGGCGGCTAGCGGAGACCGGGGAGCTGTTTTTT. Its protein product is CASSSRRLAETGELFF.

This clone was seen a few times. This rearrangement joins TRBV2 to TRBJ2-1, with 7 bases matching TRBD2. The ends lost 9 bases at V and 4 bases at J; junction bases unmatched: 3. The CDR3 extends over 12 amino acids. Germline loops: CDR1 SNHLY, CDR2 FYNNEI. The CDR3 loop is CASGGDYNEQFF. The CDR3 nucleotides are TGTGCCAGTGGGGGGGATTACAATGAGCAGTTCTTC. The complete variable domain, with remaining parts taken from reference TRBV2 and TRBJ2-1, reads EPEVTQTPSHQVTQMGQEVILRCVPISNHLYFYWYRQILGQKVEFLVSFYNNEISEKSEIFDDQFSVERPDGSNFTLKIRSTKLEDSAMYFCASGGDYNEQFFGPGTRLTVL.

This chain joins TRBV11-3 and TRBJ2-3; D might be TRBD2 (6 bases). Trimming left V 6 bases short and J 4 bases short, with 14 bases between. This CDR3 is 14 amino acids long. Germline CDR1 SGHNT, CDR2 YENEEA. The DNA for the CDR3 is TGTGCCAGCAGTGCAGGAGGGGAGGCAGATACGCAGTATTTT. This gives the protein CASSAGGEADTQYF.

This chain uses TRBV6-1 with TRBJ1-5; a possible D gene is TRBD1 (5 bases). The CDR3 spans 15 residues. V dropped 3 bases and J dropped 0 bases, with 9 bases sitting between them. Germline V CDR1 and CDR2: MNHNS, SASEGT. CDR3 residues: CASSENRNSNQPQHF. The CDR3, as DNA: TGTGCCAGCAGTGAGAACAGGAATAGCAATCAGCCCCAGCATTTT.

This clone showed up just once. V is TRBV20-1 and J is TRBJ2-1, with unresolved D. The germline V gene encodes CDR1 DFQATT and CDR2 SNEGSKA (reference sequence). V gave up 0 bases and J gave up 10 bases, with 7 bases separating them. This CDR3 contains 11 residues. The CDR3: CSAREAREQFF. The CDR3 region has the DNA TGCAGTGCTAGAGAAGCACGGGAGCAGTTCTTC.

The rearrangement joins TRBV6-5 to TRBJ1-4, with TRBD1 matching over 7 bases. V lost 2 bases and J lost 5; bases outside the gene matches: 5. Germline CDR1 MNHEY, CDR2 SVGAGI. The CDR3 totals 15 residues. The CDR3 spells CASSYTGAQNEKLFF. For the CDR3, the DNA is TGTGCCAGCAGTTACACAGGGGCACAAAATGAAAAACTGTTTTTT.